This T cell receptor beta chain was obtained from a study of CD8+CD57+ T cells in acquired aplastic anemia listed by TCRdb under 2018. Notes on the research overall: Extracted DNA from sorted CD4+ and CD8+ cells averaged approximately 3 ug, ranging from roughly 0.2 to 30 ug.

Based on the germline V gene, the CDR1 and CDR2 sequences are SNHLY and FYNNEI. The CDR3 has 16 amino acids, counting the end cysteine and phenylalanine. The read is trimmed to its CDR3 DNA, 48 bases read in frame from base 1. A distance of 14 bases separates the germline ends of V and J, which lose 3 bases and 0 bases respectively. A remark on this clonotype: The antigen this receptor binds is unknown. The sample holds no much larger clone one base away, and base qualities are not on file.

In this study, sorted CD4+ and CD8+ T cells from the blood of healthy subjects and of severe aplastic anemia patients had their TCR repertoires deep-sequenced. Ficoll-Paque density gradient centrifugation was used to isolate peripheral blood mononuclear cells. Before DNA was extracted, CD4+ and CD8+ T cells were sorted using either FACS or magnetic beads. Overall study results and their limits: Between patients and healthy controls, no significant difference in CD8+ Simpson's diversity was found (P=0.060). Around 27 CD8+ CDR3 sequences were found in both patients and controls but appeared to be highly expressed in patients and within the immunodominant clones of the patients.

TCR beta VDJ combination and CDR3 sequence profiling used genomic DNA as the template. An Illumina HiSeq 2000 was used for TCR repertoire sequencing. The paper's processing steps were these. Repertoire assessment relied on Simpson's diversity index, CDR3 size and DJ length profiles, and TRBV/TRBJ rearrangement plots. Whichever DNA sequence was most abundant in the deep sequencing data was defined as the immunodominant clone. CDR3 amino acid sequences were checked for sharing between subjects and were compared against published repertoires and the VDJdb database. Using fastp at Q25 and MiXCR, TCRdb reprocessed the public reads and kept productive beta chains. For every CDR3 protein sequence, its rows merge into one entry that carries the most common genes and DNA. TCRdb's processing, not the authors' own work, is the source of the V and J calls. This sample comprises 250,000 to 300,000 distinct CDR3 sequences, roughly half of them detected only once. The ten largest account for 7% to 9% of the sample.

This chain is built from TRBV2 and TRBJ1-2, and the D gene may be TRBD1, 5 bases matching. Sequencing was performed on sorted CD4+, CD8+, or CD8+CD57+ T cells (not recorded which) from PBMCs. The TCR originated in a human donor with severe aplastic anemia or a healthy control (not recorded which). The encoded CDR3 is CASSDAGLASNYGYTF. The bases read TGTGCCAGCAGTGACGCGGGACTAGCCTCTAACTATGGCTACACCTTC. The reference TRBV2 and TRBJ1-2 proteins fill in what lies around the CDR3, so the full variable domain reads EPEVTQTPSHQVTQMGQEVILRCVPISNHLYFYWYRQILGQKVEFLVSFYNNEISEKSEIFDDQFSVERPDGSNFTLKIRSTKLEDSAMYFCASSDAGLASNYGYTFGSGTRLTVV.